This entry describes one T cell receptor beta chain. This sample was included in a study of blood T cell repertoires in COVID-19. The CDR3 extends over 11 amino acids. The V end lost 3 bases, the J end lost 12 bases, and 13 bases lay between the germline ends. Germline-derived CDR1 and CDR2 are SGHRS and YFSETQ. Libraries were prepared by immunoSEQ multiplex PCR; TCRdb keeps only in-frame clonotypes and omits some of them. The table shows approximately 440,000 clones, with 90% occurring only once. The J gene is TRBJ2-7, the V gene TRBV5-1, with a possible D match to TRBD2 (6 bases). The source is a man younger than 35 who had recovered from COVID-19. Sequences were obtained from PBMCs or T cells enriched from blood (not recorded which). The CDR3 DNA is TGCGCCAGCAGCTCGGAGGGGTCTTGGTACTTC. Translated, it gives CASSSEGSWYF.